This TCR beta chain was found in a study of blood T cell repertoires in COVID-19. Overall study context: Material from acute and convalescent COVID-19 was sourced from the United States, Italy and Spain. PBMCs, B-cell-depleted T cells, or T cells provided the cDNA or gDNA that made up the material.

Per the original data handling: Quantification of nucleated cells was approximated via reference gene primer amplification. The table came from immunoSEQ multiplex PCR; TCRdb's copy has only in-frame clones and leaves some out. Clonal size and the V and J genes are those of that table, whereas D and trimming came from the DNA. The sample holds 63,000 or so clones, 65% to 85% seen once. The sample taken for sequencing was peripheral blood. The TCR sequence derives from a human donor in a cohort sampled during active COVID-19.

The CDR3 spells CASSLVRGTDTQYF. CDR3 sequence (DNA): TGTGCCAGCAGCTTAGTTCGGGGAACAGATACGCAGTATTTT. This sequence joins TRBV11-3 and TRBJ2-3, with D maybe TRBD2 (5 bases). There are 14 residues in the CDR3. Germline V gene sequence: CDR1 SGHNT, CDR2 YENEEA. The V gene lost 1 base and the J gene lost 3 bases, with 8 bases spanning the gap.